The 15 T cell receptor beta chains below come from one sample, sequenced in a study of T cells after yellow fever vaccination. TCRdb redid the calling of the 5' RACE reads with MiXCR, one entry per CDR3 protein. The sample carries approximately 550,000 distinct CDR3 sequences, roughly 13% recorded once. The source material was PBMCs, sampled on the day of the yellow fever booster vaccination. The receptors derive from a man aged 30-40 years who received the YFV17D yellow fever vaccine.

This clonotype was seen many times. The rearrangement uses TRBV5-5 and TRBJ2-3; maybe TRBD1 (5 bases). Germline V gives CDR1 SGHKS, CDR2 YYEKEE (reference sequence). The CDR3 sequence is 15 residues long. V lost 3 bases and J lost 3, with 14 bases in between. The CDR3 reads CASSSSARVTDTQYF. The CDR3 DNA follows: TGTGCCAGCAGCTCAAGCGCCAGGGTGACAGATACGCAGTATTTT.

The CDR3 is CASSYSSHLNTEAFF. The CDR3 DNA is TGTGCCAGCAGTTACTCTTCCCATTTAAACACTGAAGCTTTCTTT. The chain employs TRBV6-5 and TRBJ1-1, with no clear D. The CDR3 contains 15 residues. Between the trimmed V and J ends, which lost 0 bases and 2 bases, there was a span of 10 bases. CDR1 and CDR2 (germline): MNHEY, SVGAGI.

This clonotype was recorded at least ten times. The V gene is TRBV12-3 or TRBV12-4, the J gene TRBJ1-2; the D gene is possibly TRBD1 (6 bases). The CDR3 totals 12 residues. V was cut by 4 bases and J by 8 bases, with 11 bases left in between. The chain's CDR3 is CASSSTGAGYTF. DNA of the CDR3: TGTGCCAGCAGTTCGACAGGTGCAGGCTACACCTTC.

This chain uses TRBV9 with TRBJ1-2; no clear D. V dropped 4 bases and J dropped 8 bases, with 24 bases sitting between them. The CDR3 is made up of 16 amino acids. The germline gives CDR1 SGDLS, CDR2 YYNGEE. The CDR3 DNA follows: TGTGCCAGCAGCCTCTTGACGGGTGGAATTGTCGGAGGCTACACCTTC. Amino acid sequence: CASSLLTGGIVGGYTF.

The CDR3 here is CASSLYTDSYEQYF. The CDR3 bases are TGTGCCAGCAGCTTATATACGGACAGCTACGAGCAGTACTTC. This chain joins TRBV7-2 and TRBJ2-7; D possibly corresponds to TRBD1 (6 bases). Deletions cut 2 bases from V and 3 bases from J, with 11 bases between. The CDR3 totals 14 residues. Germline assignment: CDR1 SGHTA and CDR2 FQGNSA.

This clonotype was seen a few times. This chain uses TRBV19 with TRBJ1-1; no clear D. Germline V gives CDR1 LNHDA, CDR2 SQIVND (reference sequence). V was trimmed by 4 bases and J by 8 bases, leaving 14 bases between them. The CDR3 runs 13 residues. CDR3 protein: CASSTHSPYEAFF. The DNA for the CDR3 is TGTGCCAGTAGTACACATTCTCCCTACGAAGCTTTCTTT.

This clonotype was counted only a few times. The V and J genes are TRBV10-3 and TRBJ2-3; D not certain. CDR1 and CDR2 from the germline V gene are ENHRY and SYGVKD. This CDR3 has 12 amino acids. Trimming took 4 bases from V and 6 from J, leaving 8 bases between them. The CDR3 loop reads CAISGTSDTQYF. CDR3 DNA: TGTGCCATCAGTGGAACATCGGATACGCAGTATTTT.

The genes are TRBV28 and TRBJ2-5, with D unresolved. The germline V gene encodes CDR1 MDHEN and CDR2 SYDVKM. The CDR3 is 15 residues long. Trimming removed 4 bases at V and 2 bases at J, with 14 bases between. DNA of the CDR3: TGTGCCAGCAGTTCTGGGTATAGGGAACAAGAGACCCAGTACTTC. This codes for CASSSGYREQETQYF.

CDR3 sequence reads: CATSRGPGWDEQYF. The CDR3 DNA follows: TGTGCCACCAGCAGAGGCCCCGGCTGGGACGAGCAGTACTTC. The genes are TRBV15 and TRBJ2-7; no clear D. Germline CDR1 reads LNHNV; CDR2 reads YYDKDF (reference sequence). The CDR3 is 14 amino acids. Trimming took 1 base from V and 5 from J, leaving 12 bases between them.

This clonotype was detected many times. The chain employs TRBV6-1 and TRBJ2-3; 7 bases align to TRBD1. Germline V lookup: CDR1 MNHNS, CDR2 SASEGT. The V gene end was trimmed by 7 bases and the J gene end by 2 bases; junction bases not matched to a gene: 9. The CDR3 has 15 residues. The CDR3 spells CASKNRGRITDTQYF. In nucleotides, the CDR3 is TGTGCCAGCAAAAACAGGGGCCGTATCACAGATACGCAGTATTTT.

This clonotype has more than one count but fewer than ten. The V call is TRBV7-8, the J call TRBJ1-1; D is unresolved. The CDR3 contains 12 residues. The germline V gene encodes CDR1 SGHVS and CDR2 FQNEAQ. The V gene lost 5 bases and the J gene lost 3 bases, with 7 bases spanning the gap. This CDR3 reads CASSKSHTEAFF. CDR3 DNA: TGTGCCAGCAGCAAATCGCACACTGAAGCTTTCTTT.

There are a few counts of this clonotype. The chain is built from TRBV19 and TRBJ1-2, with no clear D. This CDR3 region has 11 residues. The ends were cut back, 6 bases at V and 7 bases at J, with 9 bases in the middle. Looked up from germline, CDR1 is LNHDA and CDR2 is SQIVND (reference sequence). This CDR3 reads CASSHVFGYTF. CDR3 sequence (DNA): TGTGCCAGTAGCCACGTTTTTGGCTACACCTTC. Together with reference TRBV19 and TRBJ1-2, the CDR3 gives the full variable domain: DGGITQSPKYLFRKEGQNVTLSCEQNLNHDAMYWYRQDPGQGLRLIYYSQIVNDFQKGDIAEGYSVSREKKESFPLTVTSAQKNPTAFYLCASSHVFGYTFGSGTRLTVV.

This sequence joins TRBV10-2 and TRBJ2-7; 10 bases fit TRBD1. The CDR3 runs to 14 residues. Trimming cost V 6 bases and J 2 bases; bases outside gene matches: 4. Germline CDR1 reads WSHSY; CDR2 reads SAAADI. The CDR3 loop is CASRGQGLPYEQYF. DNA of the CDR3: TGCGCCAGCAGGGGACAGGGGCTCCCCTACGAGCAGTACTTC.

This clonotype was picked up many times. The chain links TRBV29-1 to TRBJ2-7; maybe TRBD1 (6 bases). The CDR3 sequence is 14 residues long. The V gene lost 1 base and the J gene lost 1 base, with 11 bases spanning the gap. Germline V lookup: CDR1 SQVTM, CDR2 ANQGSEA. In nucleotides, the CDR3 is TGCAGCGTTGAAGTTCAGGGGTGGTCCTACGAGCAGTACTTC. Amino acid sequence: CSVEVQGWSYEQYF.

This chain connects TRBV10-3 to TRBJ2-3; D remains unclear. CDR1 and CDR2 from the germline V gene are ENHRY and SYGVKD. Trimming removed 0 bases from V and 3 bases from J, with 7 bases in between. The CDR3 has 14 amino acids. The CDR3 sequence: CAISESGWTDTQYF. DNA for the CDR3: TGTGCCATCAGTGAGTCGGGGTGGACAGATACGCAGTATTTT.